The 16 T cell receptor beta chains presented below share a single source sample, sequenced in a study of blood T cell repertoires in COVID-19. Sequencing used immunoSEQ multiplex PCR; TCRdb keeps in-frame clones, though not all of them. The repertoire holds over 200,000 clones, with roughly 89% as singletons. The sequenced material came from PBMCs or T cells enriched from blood (not recorded which). Receptors originate from a woman in her 30s with acute COVID-19.

This rearrangement joins TRBV30 to TRBJ2-5; TRBD2 aligns across 7 bases. CDR3 size: 16 residues. In germline, CDR1 is GTSNPN, CDR2 SVGIG (reference sequence). After removal of 2 bases from V and 0 bases from J, the junction contained 9 bases not matched to a gene. CDR3 sequence: CAWSLNGGTYQETQYF. The CDR3 region has the DNA TGTGCCTGGAGTCTCAACGGGGGGACGTACCAAGAGACCCAGTACTTC.

The chain joins TRBV18 to TRBJ2-7; 12 bases fit TRBD1. The trim removed 6 bases at V and 7 bases at J, leaving 7 bases unmatched. CDR1 and CDR2 (germline): KGHSH, LQKENI. The CDR3 runs 14 residues. The CDR3 nucleotides read TGTGCCAGCTCTCTGGGACAGGGGGCAAAAGAGCAGTACTTC. Translated: CASSLGQGAKEQYF.

This clone appeared once. The rearrangement joins TRBV7-9 to TRBJ1-5, with D maybe TRBD1 (5 bases). Trimming shortened V by 5 bases and J by 2 bases, and 10 bases separated the two germline ends. The CDR3 is made up of 14 amino acids. In germline, CDR1 is SEHNR, CDR2 FQNEAQ (reference sequence). The CDR3 bases are TGTGCCAGCAGCGCCCAAGGGGGCAATCAGCCCCAGCATTTT. It translates to CASSAQGGNQPQHF.

J is TRBJ2-7 and V is TRBV5-1, with 9 nucleotides matching TRBD2. V was pared by 4 bases and J by 5 bases, with 7 bases of the junction left unmatched. CDR3 length: 14 residues. CDR1 and CDR2 (germline): SGHRS, YFSETQ. CDR3 DNA sequence: TGCGCCAGCAGCCCTCGCGGGGGGGCGAACGAGCAGTACTTC. It codes for CASSPRGGANEQYF.

This clone was observed once. V and J are TRBV29-1 and TRBJ2-3, with 12 bases aligning to TRBD1. V was clipped by 6 bases and J by 5 bases; unmatched bases: 9. CDR3 length equals 15 residues. Germline CDR1 SQVTM, CDR2 ANQGSEA. As DNA, the CDR3 is TGCAGCGTGACCTCCGGGACAGGGGGCGGAGATACGCAGTATTTT. Translation: CSVTSGTGGGDTQYF.

The chain combines TRBV11-2 with TRBJ2-1; unclear D gene. The CDR3 consists of 12 residues. The ends were cut back, 7 bases at V and 9 bases at J, with 13 bases in the middle. Germline V gene sequence: CDR1 SGHAT, CDR2 FQNNGV. The CDR3 sequence: CASTPRRVEQFF. CDR3 bases: TGTGCCAGCACCCCGCGTCGAGTTGAGCAGTTCTTC.

The chain has TRBV7-2 and TRBJ1-4; D is unclear. Germline CDR1 reads SGHTA; CDR2 reads FQGNSA. This CDR3 is 14 amino acids long. The V and J ends lost 5 bases and 6 bases respectively, with 13 bases between them. The CDR3, as DNA: TGTGCCAGCAGCCCCGGGTGGGGAGATGAAAAACTGTTTTTT. Amino acid sequence: CASSPGWGDEKLFF.

The chain recombines TRBV9 with TRBJ1-1; TRBD1 is a possible D gene (6 bases). The CDR3 spans 14 residues. Trimming took off 6 bases at V and 2 bases at J, with 14 bases between the two ends. In germline, CDR1 is SGDLS, CDR2 YYNGEE. The CDR3 DNA reads TGTGCCAGCAATTTGGGGGGGCGTAACACTGAAGCTTTCTTT. This translates into CASNLGGRNTEAFF.

This clone was observed once. The chain carries TRBV27 and TRBJ2-1; perhaps TRBD1 as D (6 bases). Germline V CDR1 and CDR2: MNHEY, SMNVEV (reference sequence). The germline V and J ends were trimmed by 2 bases and 7 bases, with 12 bases remaining between them. This CDR3 has 14 amino acids. CDR3 nucleotide sequence: TGTGCCAGCAGTTTAACGGCTCAGGGGAATGAGCAGTTCTTC. It is translated as CASSLTAQGNEQFF.

This chain connects TRBV6-1 to TRBJ1-5, with D possibly matching TRBD1 (5 bases). The CDR3 is made up of 15 amino acids. V was cut by 3 bases and J by 6 bases, with 15 bases left in between. Germline CDR1 is MNHNS and CDR2 is SASEGT. The CDR3 loop reads CASSDGLTVGQPQHF. CDR3 bases: TGTGCCAGCAGTGATGGGCTGACAGTTGGTCAGCCCCAGCATTTT.

The chain couples TRBV2 to TRBJ2-2; D is uncertain. Germline loops: CDR1 SNHLY, CDR2 FYNNEI. The CDR3 spans 10 residues. Trimming removed 10 bases from V and 6 bases from J, with 6 bases in between. The CDR3 coding sequence is TGTGCCACCGGTCCCGGGGAGCTGTTTTTT. Amino acids: CATGPGELFF.

The gene calls are TRBV5-5 and TRBJ2-2; TRBD1 matches at 7 bases. The CDR3 length is 17 residues. Unmatched junction bases numbered 10, after V lost 5 bases and J lost 0 bases. Germline V gene sequence: CDR1 SGHKS, CDR2 YYEKEE (reference sequence). The CDR3, as DNA: TGTGCCAGCAGGTTAGGTTCCGGGACAGCGAACACCGGGGAGCTGTTTTTT. Its protein is CASRLGSGTANTGELFF.

The V and J genes are TRBV28 and TRBJ2-7; D remains ambiguous. Germline V gives CDR1 MDHEN, CDR2 SYDVKM. The V end was cut by 5 bases, the J end by 5 bases, with 7 bases between. This CDR3 has 11 amino acids. This CDR3 reads CASSLGNEQYF. CDR3 nucleotide sequence: TGTGCCAGCAGTCTCGGTAACGAGCAGTACTTC.

This chain's CDR3 is CASVTGKGGYTF. The CDR3 DNA follows: TGTGCCAGCGTCACAGGGAAGGGCGGCTACACCTTC. The V gene is TRBV25-1, the J gene TRBJ1-2; perhaps TRBD1 as D (6 bases). The CDR3 has 12 residues. Trimming left V 8 bases short and J 8 bases short, with 15 bases between. The germline V gene encodes CDR1 MGHDK and CDR2 SYGVNS.

This clone was detected only once. The chain employs TRBV28 and TRBJ1-1; weak D call: TRBD1 (5 bases). Germline values: CDR1 MDHEN, CDR2 SYDVKM. The V end was cut by 6 bases, the J end by 0 bases, with 11 bases between. The CDR3 sequence is 14 residues long. The CDR3 sequence: CASSVGVMNTEAFF. The DNA of the CDR3 is TGTGCCAGCAGCGTAGGGGTGATGAACACTGAAGCTTTCTTT.

The chain uses TRBV7-6 and TRBJ1-4; tentative D call: TRBD1 (6 bases). Germline V gene sequence: CDR1 SGHVS, CDR2 FNYEAQ. Trimming left V 0 bases short and J 2 bases short, with 19 bases between. The CDR3 runs 19 residues. The CDR3 sequence: CASSLAAGTLEETNEKLFF. The DNA for the CDR3 is TGTGCCAGCAGCTTAGCTGCCGGGACATTGGAGGAGACTAATGAAAAACTGTTTTTT.